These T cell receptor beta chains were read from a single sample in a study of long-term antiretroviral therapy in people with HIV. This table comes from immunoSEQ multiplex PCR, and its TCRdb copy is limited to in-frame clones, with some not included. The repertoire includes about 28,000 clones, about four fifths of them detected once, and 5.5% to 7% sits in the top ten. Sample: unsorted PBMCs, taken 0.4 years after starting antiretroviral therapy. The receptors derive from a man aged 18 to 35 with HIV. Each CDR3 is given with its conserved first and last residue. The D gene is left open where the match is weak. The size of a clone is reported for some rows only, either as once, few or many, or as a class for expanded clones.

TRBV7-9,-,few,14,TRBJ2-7,TGTGCCAGCAGCTCCAGATACGGCCCCTACGAGCAGTACTTC,CASSSRYGPYEQYF
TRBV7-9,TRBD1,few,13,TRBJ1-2,TGTGCCAGCAGCTCCAAGGGGGCAGCTGGCTACACCTTC,CASSSKGAAGYTF
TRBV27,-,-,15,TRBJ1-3,TGTGCCAGCAGTTTATCGGGGAGAGCTGGAAACACCATATATTTT,CASSLSGRAGNTIYF
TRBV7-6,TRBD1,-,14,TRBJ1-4,TGTGCCAGCAGCTTGGGACAGGGAGAGGAAAAACTGTTTTTT,CASSLGQGEEKLFF
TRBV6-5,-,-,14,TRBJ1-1,TGTGCCAGCAGCGCCGGGGGAGAGAACACTGAAGCTTTCTTT,CASSAGGENTEAFF
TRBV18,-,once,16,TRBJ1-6,TGTGCCAGCTCACCACCGTACCAAACGGGAAATTCACCCCTCCACTTT,CASSPPYQTGNSPLHF
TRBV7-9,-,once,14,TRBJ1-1,TGTGCCAGCAGCTTAGGGGGGGGCGGGACTGAAGCTTTCTTT,CASSLGGGGTEAFF
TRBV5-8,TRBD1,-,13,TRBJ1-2,TGTGCCAGCAGCTTAAGGACAGGAGATGGCTACACCTTC,CASSLRTGDGYTF
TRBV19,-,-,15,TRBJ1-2,TGTGCCAGTAGTATTACAGGCCAAGCTAACTATGGCTACACCTTC,CASSITGQANYGYTF
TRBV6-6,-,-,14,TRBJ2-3,TGTGCCAGCAGTTACTCGACGGGCCCAGATACGCAGTATTTT,CASSYSTGPDTQYF
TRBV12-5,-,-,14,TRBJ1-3,TGTGCTAGTGATAGGAAATCCACTGGAAACACCATATATTTT,CASDRKSTGNTIYF
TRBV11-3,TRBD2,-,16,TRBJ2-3,TGTGCCAGCAGCTCCGGGAGGGCCGGGCTCACAGATACGCAGTATTTT,CASSSGRAGLTDTQYF
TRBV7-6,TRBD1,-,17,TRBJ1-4,TGTGCCAGCAGCTGGACAGGGGAAAGGACAACTAATGAAAAACTGTTTTTT,CASSWTGERTTNEKLFF
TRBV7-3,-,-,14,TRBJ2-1,TGTGCCAGCAGCTTAGGTTCTTCGACCAATGAGCAGTTCTTC,CASSLGSSTNEQFF
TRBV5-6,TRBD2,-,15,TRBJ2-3,TGTGCCAGCAGCACCGGGACTAGCAGCACAGATACGCAGTATTTT,CASSTGTSSTDTQYF
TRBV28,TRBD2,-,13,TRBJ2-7,TGTGCCAGCAGCCCGACTAGCGGGTACGAGCAGTACTTC,CASSPTSGYEQYF
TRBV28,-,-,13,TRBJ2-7,TGTGCCAGCAGGGGGGGTGTGGGATACGAGCAGTACTTC,CASRGGVGYEQYF
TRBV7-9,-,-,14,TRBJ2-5,TGTGCCAGCACCTCGACCAGGGGAGAGGAGACCCAGTACTTC,CASTSTRGEETQYF
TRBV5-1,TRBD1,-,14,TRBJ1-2,TGCGCCAGCAGCTTGGCCTGGACAGGGTTTGGCTACACCTTC,CASSLAWTGFGYTF
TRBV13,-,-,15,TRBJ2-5,TGTGCCAGCAGCGTATGGGGCGAGGGGAGAGAGACCCAGTACTTC,CASSVWGEGRETQYF
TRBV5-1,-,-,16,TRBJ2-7,TGCGCCAGCAGCTTGGAGGGCAGGGCCTCTTCAGCCGAGCAGTACTTC,CASSLEGRASSAEQYF
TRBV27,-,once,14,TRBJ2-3,TGTGCCAGCAGTGCCCGGGACCCCACAGATACGCAGTATTTT,CASSARDPTDTQYF
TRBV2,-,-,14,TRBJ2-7,TGTGCCAGCAGTGAAGTCCCGCAGGGCTACGAGCAGTACTTC,CASSEVPQGYEQYF
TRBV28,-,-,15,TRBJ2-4,TGTGCCAGCCGACAGGGAGGTTTGGCCAAAAACATTCAGTACTTC,CASRQGGLAKNIQYF
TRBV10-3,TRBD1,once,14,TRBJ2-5,TGTGCCATCAGCGGGACAGGGGGTGAAGAGACCCAGTACTTC,CAISGTGGEETQYF
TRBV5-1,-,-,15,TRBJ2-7,TGCGCCAGCAGCCCCTTTAGCGAGTCCGGGCTCGAGCAGTACTTC,CASSPFSESGLEQYF
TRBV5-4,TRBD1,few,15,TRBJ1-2,TGTGCCAGCAGCGGCGGGACAGGGATTGACTATGGCTACACCTTC,CASSGGTGIDYGYTF
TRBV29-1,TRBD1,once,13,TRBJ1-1,TGCAGCGCGCGAGGGGGCGCGAGGACTGAAGCTTTCTTT,CSARGGARTEAFF
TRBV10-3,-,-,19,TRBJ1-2,TGTGCCATCAGGGTAGGGGAGCTACTCTCTGTGGGGAATCTCTATGGCTACACCTTC,CAIRVGELLSVGNLYGYTF
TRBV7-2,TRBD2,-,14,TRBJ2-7,TGTGCCAGCAGCTTGTCCCGGGGGGGCTACGAGCAGTACTTC,CASSLSRGGYEQYF
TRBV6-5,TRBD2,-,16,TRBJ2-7,TGTGCCAGCAGTTACTCCCTAGCGGGGGGGGCCTACGAGCAGTACTTC,CASSYSLAGGAYEQYF
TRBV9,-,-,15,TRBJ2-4,TGTGCCAGCAGCGTGGGAGGGGGAGCCAAAAACATTCAGTACTTC,CASSVGGGAKNIQYF
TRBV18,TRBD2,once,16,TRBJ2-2,TGTGCCAGCTCACCCGGGACTAGCGGGGACACCGGGGAGCTGTTTTTT,CASSPGTSGDTGELFF
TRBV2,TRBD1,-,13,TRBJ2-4,TGTGCCAGCACCGGGACAGACGGAAACATTCAGTACTTC,CASTGTDGNIQYF
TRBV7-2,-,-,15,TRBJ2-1,TGTGCCAGCAGCTTCGCGGTCTCTTTAAGTGATGAGCAGTTCTTC,CASSFAVSLSDEQFF
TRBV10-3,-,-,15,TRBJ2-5,TGTGCCATCAGGGGGGGCGACAGTGTGGGGGAGACCCAGTACTTC,CAIRGGDSVGETQYF
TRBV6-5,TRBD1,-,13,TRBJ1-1,TGTGCCAGCAGTTACTCCAGGGGGCGGGGAGCTTTCTTT,CASSYSRGRGAFF
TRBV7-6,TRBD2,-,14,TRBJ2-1,TGTGCCAGCAGCTTAGGACTAGCGGGGAATGAGCAGTTCTTC,CASSLGLAGNEQFF
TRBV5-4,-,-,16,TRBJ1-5,TGTGCCAGCAGTTCGTTTCAGGACACGAGCAATCAGCCCCAGCATTTT,CASSSFQDTSNQPQHF
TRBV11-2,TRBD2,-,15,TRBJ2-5,TGTGCCAGCAGCTTAGTAGCGGGGCCTAAAGAGACCCAGTACTTC,CASSLVAGPKETQYF
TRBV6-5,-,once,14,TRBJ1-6,TGTGCCAGCAGCGAGGGGACTACTCATTCACCCCTCCACTTT,CASSEGTTHSPLHF
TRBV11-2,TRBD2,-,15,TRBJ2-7,TGTGCCAGCAGCCAGGGACTAGCGGAAACCTACGAGCAGTACTTC,CASSQGLAETYEQYF
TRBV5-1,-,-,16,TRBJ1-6,TGCGCCAGCAGCCCCGTTGGGGCCTCCCGGAGATTCTCCCTCCACTTT,CASSPVGASRRFSLHF
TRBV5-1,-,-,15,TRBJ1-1,TGCGCCAGCAGCTCCCTGCGGGGAATAAGAACTGAAGCTTTCTTT,CASSSLRGIRTEAFF
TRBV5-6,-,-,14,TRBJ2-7,TGTGCCAGCAGCTTGGGAGGGCGGACTTACGAGCAGTACTTC,CASSLGGRTYEQYF
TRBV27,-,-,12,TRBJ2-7,TGTGCCAGCAGTTCCCGGCCCTGGGGGGAGTACTTC,CASSSRPWGEYF
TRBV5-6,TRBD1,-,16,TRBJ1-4,TGTGCCAGCAGCCTGGGACAGGGGGCAACTAATGAAAAACTGTTTTTT,CASSLGQGATNEKLFF
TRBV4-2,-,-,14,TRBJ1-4,TGTGCCAGCAGCCAAGATGGGGACTTTGAAAAACTGTTTTTT,CASSQDGDFEKLFF
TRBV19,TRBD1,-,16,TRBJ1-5,TGTGCCAGTAGTGAGGTACCGGGACAGTACAATCAGCCCCAGCATTTT,CASSEVPGQYNQPQHF
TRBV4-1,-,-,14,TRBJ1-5,TGCGCCAGCAGCCAAGGGGGAGGCTCGGGGCCCCAGCATTTT,CASSQGGGSGPQHF
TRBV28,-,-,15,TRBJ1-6,TGTGCCAGCAGTCAGGAGCGGGAGGTTAATTCACCCCTCCACTTT,CASSQEREVNSPLHF
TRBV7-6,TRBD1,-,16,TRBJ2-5,TGTGCCAGCAGCCATTCGAGGGGGCGGAACCAAGAGACCCAGTACTTC,CASSHSRGRNQETQYF
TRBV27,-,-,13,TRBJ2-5,TGTGCCAGCAGTTTTGGGCAACGAGAGACCCAGTACTTC,CASSFGQRETQYF
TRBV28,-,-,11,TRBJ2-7,TGTGCCAGCAGTCTTAAATACGAGCAGTACTTC,CASSLKYEQYF
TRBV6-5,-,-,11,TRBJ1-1,TGTGCCAGCAGTTACCCAGGTGAAGCTTTCTTT,CASSYPGEAFF
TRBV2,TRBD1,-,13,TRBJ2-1,TGTGCCAACGGACAGGTATTTACTAATGAGCAGTTCTTC,CANGQVFTNEQFF
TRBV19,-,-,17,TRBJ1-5,TGTGCCAGTAGTTCCGTGGGCGCTTTTGAAGGAAATCAGCCCCAGCATTTT,CASSSVGAFEGNQPQHF